What follows describes a single T cell receptor (beta chain). What it binds is unknown. A much more abundant neighbour one base away suggests this may be a read error. RNA transcripts provided the source from which TCR beta CDR3 regions were amplified. HTBI primers drove first-round RT-PCR of the TCR CDR3. TCRdb itself ran the multiplex PCR reads through MiXCR, one entry per CDR3 protein. The sample lists 75,000 to 100,000 distinct CDR3 sequences, approximately 39% occurring once. The data were obtained in a study of T cells in Graves' hyperthyroidism and ophthalmopathy. Each patient was aged 18 to 65 and had newly diagnosed hyperthyroidism of under 2 months' duration. Uncontrolled infection, other autoimmune disease, pregnancy and lactation each barred patients from inclusion. Findings and limits, study-wide: Most thyroid clonotypes expanded above 0.001 appeared in blood too. Ophthalmopathy stood apart from stable hyperthyroidism in a 13 V-J model.

This receptor was identified in a woman aged 25 to 39 with Graves' hyperthyroidism. Sequenced sample: peripheral blood or thyroid tissue (not recorded which).

In nucleotides, the CDR3 is TGCGCCAGCAGCCAAGACGCCCTCAGGACTAATGAAAAACTGTTTTTT. Protein: CASSQDALRTNEKLFF. The chain has TRBV4-1 and TRBJ1-4, with D hard to call. V shed 0 bases and J shed 2 bases, with 10 bases lying between them. Germline V CDR1 and CDR2: MGHRA, YSYEKL. The CDR3 length is 16 residues.